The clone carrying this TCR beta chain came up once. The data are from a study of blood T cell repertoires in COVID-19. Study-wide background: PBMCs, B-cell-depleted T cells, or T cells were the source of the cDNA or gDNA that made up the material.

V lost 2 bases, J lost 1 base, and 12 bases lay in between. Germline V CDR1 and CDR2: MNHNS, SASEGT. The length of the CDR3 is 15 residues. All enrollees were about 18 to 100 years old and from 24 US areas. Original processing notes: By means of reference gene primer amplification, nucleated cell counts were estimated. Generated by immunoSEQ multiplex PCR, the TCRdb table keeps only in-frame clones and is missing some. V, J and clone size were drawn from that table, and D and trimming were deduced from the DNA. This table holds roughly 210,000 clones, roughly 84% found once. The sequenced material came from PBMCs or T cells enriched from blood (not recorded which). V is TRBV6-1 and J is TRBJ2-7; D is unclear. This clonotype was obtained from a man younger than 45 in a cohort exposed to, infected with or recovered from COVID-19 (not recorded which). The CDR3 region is CASSEWARSSYEQYF. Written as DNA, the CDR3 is TGTGCCAGCAGTGAATGGGCCAGATCATCCTACGAGCAGTACTTC.